These 5 T cell receptor beta chains were sequenced from one sample in a study of STAT5B mutations in CD4+ large granular lymphocyte leukemia. Sequencing used immunoSEQ multiplex PCR; TCRdb keeps in-frame clones, though not all of them. Of 38,000 or so clones in the sample, roughly 85% were seen once. The sequenced material came from CD4+ T cells from blood buffy coats. The source is a human donor in good health.

This rearrangement joins TRBV14 to TRBJ2-1; D not resolved. V was cut by 4 bases and J by 5 bases, with 9 bases left in between. Germline CDR1 is SGHDN and CDR2 is FVKESK. The CDR3 runs 13 residues. The CDR3 protein is CASSPRTHNEQFF. DNA of the CDR3: TGTGCCAGCAGCCCCAGGACCCACAATGAGCAGTTCTTC. The full variable domain, rest sourced from reference TRBV14 and TRBJ2-1, is EAGVTQFPSHSVIEKGQTVTLRCDPISGHDNLYWYRRVMGKEIKFLLHFVKESKQDESGMPNNRFLAERTGGTYSTLKVQPAELEDSGVYFCASSPRTHNEQFFGPGTRLTVL.

J is TRBJ1-5 and V is TRBV5-5; D remains unclear. Germline V lookup: CDR1 SGHKS, CDR2 YYEKEE (reference sequence). Between the trimmed V and J ends, which lost 0 bases and 1 base, there was a span of 14 bases. The CDR3 loop spans 17 amino acids. For the CDR3, the DNA is TGTGCCAGCAGCTTGGTACCAGTGATGTCGAGCAATCAGCCCCAGCATTTT. Protein product: CASSLVPVMSSNQPQHF.

The genes are TRBV18 and TRBJ1-2; D is undetermined. Germline-derived CDR1 and CDR2 are KGHSH and LQKENI. The V and J ends lost 0 bases and 6 bases respectively, with 8 bases between them. The CDR3 is made up of 13 amino acids. The CDR3 sequence: CASSPPGLHGYTF. CDR3 nucleotides: TGTGCCAGCTCACCACCAGGGTTGCATGGCTACACCTTC.

CDR3 loop: CAIRPRPDDRAEGNTIYF. The CDR3, as DNA: TGTGCCATCAGGCCCCGCCCCGACGACAGGGCCGAAGGAAACACCATATATTTT. This sequence joins TRBV10-3 and TRBJ1-3; 7 bases match TRBD1. The CDR3 totals 18 residues. The germline V gene encodes CDR1 ENHRY and CDR2 SYGVKD. The ends lost 6 bases at V and 4 bases at J; junction bases unmatched: 18.

The chain joins TRBV9 to TRBJ2-2; TRBD1 agrees at 8 bases. Per the germline V gene, CDR1 is SGDLS and CDR2 is YYNGEE. After removal of 4 bases from V and 1 base from J, the junction contained 6 bases not matched to a gene. The CDR3 extends over 16 amino acids. The CDR3 DNA reads TGTGCCAGCAGCATAACAACAGGGGGGAACACCGGGGAGCTGTTTTTT. Amino acid sequence: CASSITTGGNTGELFF.